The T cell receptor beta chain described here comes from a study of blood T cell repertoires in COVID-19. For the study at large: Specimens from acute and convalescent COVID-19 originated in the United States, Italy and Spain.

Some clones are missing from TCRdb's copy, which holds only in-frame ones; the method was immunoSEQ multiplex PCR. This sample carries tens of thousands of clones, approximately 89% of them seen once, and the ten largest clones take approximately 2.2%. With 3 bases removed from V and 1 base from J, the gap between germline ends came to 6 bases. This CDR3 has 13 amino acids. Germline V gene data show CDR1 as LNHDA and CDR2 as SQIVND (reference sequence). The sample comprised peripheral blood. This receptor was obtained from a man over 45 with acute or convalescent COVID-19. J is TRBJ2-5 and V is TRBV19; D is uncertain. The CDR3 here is CASSINPQETQYF. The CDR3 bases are TGTGCCAGTAGTATCAATCCCCAAGAGACCCAGTACTTC.